This T cell receptor beta chain was sequenced during a study of PD-L1 blockade in urothelial cancer. Study summary: From 0 to 3 prior chemotherapy regimens had been given to the patients. Investigators checked blood 3 weeks (second dose) and 6 weeks after treatment start.

Described time point: peripheral blood 6 weeks after treatment start. With regard to this clone: Its matching antigen is unknown. An end of the junction differs from the germline gene, which may be a read error.

Spiking of synthetic TCR analog templates was performed in each PCR. Data came from immunoSEQ multiplex PCR; TCRdb stores just in-frame clones and leaves some out. The table has about 120,000 clones, about 82% seen once; the top ten hold approximately 2.4%. The CDR3 spans 14 residues. The germline V gene has CDR1 SGDLS and CDR2 YYNGEE. General study results and limits: A pretreatment blood TCR clonality that fell below the median predicted better progression-free and overall survival.

The origin of this receptor is a man aged 50-59 years with urothelial cancer. The chain joins TRBV9 to TRBJ1-6; 7 bases are shared with TRBD1. This specimen was PBMCs, taken around atezolizumab (anti-PD-L1) treatment. The CDR3, as DNA: TGTGCCTCTAAGGGGGACAGTAATAATTCTCCCCTCCACTTT. The encoded protein is CASKGDSNNSPLHF.